These 7 T cell receptor beta chains share one sample of origin, sequenced in a study of T cells in localized non-small cell lung cancer. Clones were read by immunoSEQ multiplex PCR, and TCRdb kept only the in-frame ones, dropping some. The sample records around 40,000 clones, about nine tenths being singletons. The sample here was peripheral blood, taken before any cancer treatment. These receptors all stem from a female donor older than 55 with stage I squamous cell lung carcinoma.

The chain has TRBV30 and TRBJ2-5; D remains unclear. This CDR3 contains 14 residues. Trimming took off 0 bases at V and 2 bases at J, with 10 bases between the two ends. Germline lookup yields CDR1 GTSNPN and CDR2 SVGIG (reference sequence). In DNA form, the CDR3 reads TGTGCCTGGAGTGTCAAAGCGAGACAAGAGACCCAGTACTTC. It translates to CAWSVKARQETQYF.

The chain is built from TRBV5-4 and TRBJ1-2, with TRBD1 as a possible D gene (5 bases). CDR1 SGHNT and CDR2 YYREEE come from the germline V gene (reference sequence). Deletions cut 1 base from V and 2 bases from J, with 9 bases between. The CDR3 is 14 amino acids. The CDR3 DNA reads as TGTGCCAGCAGCTTGCAGGGTGCCAACTATGGCTACACCTTC. Its protein is CASSLQGANYGYTF.

This chain connects TRBV7-2 to TRBJ2-1; 9 bases map to TRBD2. J gave up 5 bases and V 1 base, and 3 bases lay outside the gene matches. The CDR3 consists of 15 residues. Per germline, CDR1 SGHTA and CDR2 FQGNSA. As DNA, the CDR3 is TGTGCCAGCAGCTTAGAGCCTAGCGGGAACAATGAGCAGTTCTTC. Protein: CASSLEPSGNNEQFF. The variable domain in full, completed from reference TRBV7-2 and TRBJ2-1, reads GAGVSQSPSNKVTEKGKDVELRCDPISGHTALYWYRQSLGQGLEFLIYFQGNSAPDKSGLPSDRFSAERTGGSVSTLTIQRTQQEDSAVYLCASSLEPSGNNEQFFGPGTRLTVL.

V and J are TRBV29-1 and TRBJ2-1; 11 bases are shared with TRBD2. The CDR3 consists of 16 residues. Trimming cost V 0 bases and J 9 bases; bases outside gene matches: 10. CDR1 and CDR2 from the germline V gene are SQVTM and ANQGSEA. The CDR3 sequence: CSVEDITSGSSGEQFF. CDR3 sequence (DNA): TGCAGCGTTGAAGATATAACTAGCGGGAGTTCGGGTGAGCAGTTCTTC.

The V call is TRBV6-5, the J call TRBJ2-7; maybe TRBD2 (6 bases). The germline V and J ends were trimmed by 2 bases and 4 bases, with 15 bases remaining between them. Germline CDR1 MNHEY, CDR2 SVGAGI. The CDR3 consists of 15 residues. The CDR3 region is CASSYVGGSWYEQYF. DNA of the CDR3: TGTGCCAGCAGTTACGTCGGGGGTTCTTGGTACGAGCAGTACTTC.

By share, this clone counts as medium-sized. The chain uses TRBV7-3 and TRBJ2-2, with a weak D call TRBD2 (6 bases). CDR3 length: 13 residues. Per the germline V gene, CDR1 is SGHTA and CDR2 is FQGTGA. The ends were cut back, 2 bases at V and 5 bases at J, with 6 bases in the middle. DNA of the CDR3: TGTGCCAGCAGCTTACTAGCGACCGGGGAGCTGTTTTTT. It specifies CASSLLATGELFF.

V usage is TRBV5-1 and J usage is TRBJ2-5; D gene ambiguous. The CDR3 contains 11 residues. From germline, CDR1 is SGHRS and CDR2 YFSETQ. Trimming shortened V by 1 base and J by 5 bases, and 3 bases separated the two germline ends. The CDR3 nucleotides read TGCGCCAGCAGCTTGTACGAGACCCAGTACTTC. It encodes CASSLYETQYF. Full variable domain (missing parts from reference TRBV5-1 and TRBJ2-5): KAGVTQTPRYLIKTRGQQVTLSCSPISGHRSVSWYQQTPGQGLQFLFEYFSETQRNKGNFPGRFSGRQFSNSRSEMNVSTLELGDSALYLCASSLYETQYFGPGTRLLVL.